A selection of T cell receptor beta chains follows, all from one sample in a study of T cells after yellow fever vaccination. TCRdb passed the 5' RACE reads through MiXCR, listing each CDR3 protein once. The table lists 450,000 to 550,000 distinct CDR3 sequences, 20% to 25% of them singletons, with about 15% in the top ten. Sequences were derived from PBMCs, sampled roughly 20 days after the first yellow fever vaccination. The receptors originated from a man younger than 35 who received the YFV17D yellow fever vaccine. Each CDR3 is given with its conserved first and last residue. Fields, in order: V gene, J gene, clone size, D gene, CDR3 protein, CDR3 DNA. A D gene is named only where the DNA matches it firmly. Size values are once, few and many counts, or a class for expanded clones, and some rows have none.

>TRBV7-9|TRBJ2-3|NA|NA
CASSRDGVRNTQYF
TGTGCCAGCAGCCGAGACGGGGTCCGGAATACGCAGTATTTT
>TRBV7-9|TRBJ1-3|NA|NA
CASSFQTESSGNTIYF
TGTGCCAGCAGCTTCCAGACAGAGAGCTCTGGAAACACCATATATTTT
>TRBV5-4|TRBJ2-1|NA|TRBD2
CASRSSGDYNEQFF
TGTGCCAGCAGATCTAGCGGGGACTACAATGAGCAGTTCTTC
>TRBV20-1|TRBJ2-5|NA|NA
CSASLLWGGETQYF
TGCAGTGCTTCGCTATTATGGGGCGGAGAGACCCAGTACTTC
>TRBV6-1|TRBJ2-3|few|TRBD1
CASKTGSTDTQYF
TGTGCCAGCAAGACAGGGAGCACAGATACGCAGTATTTT
>TRBV2|TRBJ2-3|NA|TRBD1
CASRRQGMKAHSDTQYF
TGTGCCAGCAGGAGACAGGGGATGAAGGCACATTCAGATACGCAGTATTTT
>TRBV20-1|TRBJ2-1|NA|TRBD2
CSAREVGGGYYNEQFF
TGCAGTGCTAGAGAAGTTGGCGGGGGGTACTACAATGAGCAGTTCTTC
>TRBV6-5|TRBJ1-5|NA|NA
CASSYSAPHDNQPQHF
TGTGCCAGCAGTTACTCCGCCCCGCACGATAATCAGCCCCAGCATTTT
>TRBV6-1|TRBJ2-7|few|TRBD1
CASRTRDSNYEQYF
TGTGCCAGCAGAACCCGGGACAGCAACTACGAGCAGTACTTC
>TRBV5-1|TRBJ1-4|NA|TRBD1
CASSLLTQGTGEKLFF
TGCGCCAGCAGCTTGTTAACACAGGGGACGGGAGAAAAACTGTTTTTT
>TRBV27|TRBJ1-1|many|TRBD1
CASTLTGGNTEAFF
TGTGCCAGCACTCTGACAGGGGGAAACACTGAAGCTTTCTTT
>TRBV18|TRBJ1-4|NA|TRBD1
CASSPPEGAREKLFF
TGTGCCAGCTCACCACCGGAGGGGGCGCGTGAAAAACTGTTTTTT
>TRBV6-1|TRBJ2-3|few|TRBD2
CASNPSGGRRTDTQYF
TGTGCCAGCAACCCCAGCGGGGGGAGGCGGACAGATACGCAGTATTTT
>TRBV4-3|TRBJ2-1|NA|TRBD2
CASSHGTSGYNEQFF
TGCGCCAGCAGCCACGGGACTAGCGGGTACAATGAGCAGTTCTTC
>TRBV6-1|TRBJ1-2|NA|TRBD1
CASSRGQGDFNYGYTF
TGTGCCAGCAGTCGCGGACAGGGAGATTTTAACTATGGCTACACCTTC
>TRBV12-3/TRBV12-4|TRBJ2-2|few|NA
CASSLSGESDNTGELFF
TGTGCCAGCAGTTTATCAGGGGAATCGGACAACACCGGGGAGCTGTTTTTT
>TRBV5-6|TRBJ2-4|few|NA
CASSPNGRGLAKNIQYF
TGTGCCAGCAGCCCAAACGGCAGGGGTCTAGCCAAAAACATTCAGTACTTC
>TRBV19|TRBJ1-4|NA|NA
CASSIAGLRNEKLFF
TGTGCCAGTAGTATCGCAGGGTTGCGAAATGAAAAACTGTTTTTT
>TRBV7-8|TRBJ1-5|NA|NA
CASSLELRGYSNQPQHF
TGTGCCAGCAGCTTAGAGTTGAGGGGGTATAGCAATCAGCCCCAGCATTTT
>TRBV12-3/TRBV12-4|TRBJ2-5|few|NA
CASRTLGGNWETQYF
TGTGCCAGCAGGACCCTGGGTGGGAATTGGGAGACCCAGTACTTC
>TRBV4-1|TRBJ1-2|few|TRBD1
CASSQEVAGGLGGGYTF
TGCGCCAGCAGCCAAGAAGTGGCAGGGGGCCTTGGAGGTGGCTACACCTTC
>TRBV12-3/TRBV12-4|TRBJ2-3|few|TRBD1
CASSFTGAAGTDTQYF
TGTGCCAGCAGTTTCACAGGGGCCGCCGGCACAGATACGCAGTATTTT
>TRBV7-3|TRBJ2-2|NA|TRBD1
CASSFTSRRQGRISTNTGELFF
TGTGCCAGCAGCTTTACCTCTCGTCGACAGGGCCGAATATCAACGAACACCGGGGAGCTGTTTTTT
>TRBV6-1|TRBJ1-5|NA|NA
CASSDWVTFNQPQHF
TGTGCCAGCAGTGATTGGGTTACTTTCAATCAGCCCCAGCATTTT
>TRBV25-1|TRBJ2-3|NA|TRBD1
CASSATGAGDTQYF
TGTGCCAGCAGTGCCACAGGGGCGGGAGATACGCAGTATTTT
>TRBV5-1|TRBJ1-3|few|TRBD1
CATRQGPSSGNTIYF
TGCGCCACCAGACAGGGACCGTCCTCTGGAAACACCATATATTTT